The present T cell receptor beta chain was sequenced within a study of shared clonotypes between healthy human individuals. Study-level information: The study used three CD4 naive, three CD4 memory, two CD8 naive and one CD8 memory plate per donor. Notes on the study in general: Clonotypes shared by all four sorted-subset donors had higher generation probabilities than non-shared clonotypes. Estimated clonotype richness was generally higher in naive than memory subsets.

J lost 5 bases, V lost 4 bases, and 11 bases had no gene match. Germline CDR1 and CDR2: SGDLS and YYNGEE. The CDR3 is 16 residues long. Comments on this clone: What it recognizes is unknown.

Those who donated, Caucasian adults without exception, all lived in Nashville, Tennessee. TCRdb keeps only in-frame clones here, not all; method: immunoSEQ multiplex PCR. The table records 600,000 to 800,000 clones, just under 75% of them present only once. Sequencing used memory CD4+ T cells sorted from blood. Subset reported: CD45RA-negative fraction. The chain combines TRBV9 with TRBJ1-2; 10 bases fit TRBD1. The clonotype originates from a woman aged 25-40 years in good health. The CDR3 reads CASSLLRQGAGYGYTF. The CDR3 region has the DNA TGTGCCAGCAGCTTATTACGACAGGGGGCAGGGTATGGCTACACCTTC.